A selection of T cell receptor beta chains follows, all from one sample in a study of T cell changes during pregnancy in multiple sclerosis. TCRdb's copy holds only in-frame clones and misses some; the assay was immunoSEQ multiplex PCR. The sample consists of about 97,000 clones, approximately 90% of them appearing once. Sample: peripheral blood, taken in the second trimester of pregnancy. These receptors came from a female donor in good health, enrolled as a control in a pregnancy study. Both conserved end residues are part of each CDR3. Each record gives: D gene, J gene, clone size, V gene, CDR3 protein, CDR3 DNA. D genes are given only for firm matches. Only part of the rows carry a size: once, few, many, or a class if the clone is expanded.

D gene: .; J gene: TRBJ1-1; clone size: .; V gene: TRBV18; CDR3 protein: CASSEPGQLNTEAFF; CDR3 DNA: TGTGCCAGCTCAGAACCCGGACAGTTGAACACTGAAGCTTTCTTT
D gene: .; J gene: TRBJ1-6; clone size: .; V gene: TRBV21-1; CDR3 protein: CASLRDRGAAPLHF; CDR3 DNA: TGTGCCAGCCTCCGGGACAGGGGAGCAGCACCCCTCCACTTT
D gene: .; J gene: TRBJ1-1; clone size: .; V gene: TRBV5-1; CDR3 protein: CASSVGAGTEAFF; CDR3 DNA: TGCGCCAGCAGCGTGGGGGCGGGCACTGAAGCTTTCTTT
D gene: TRBD2; J gene: TRBJ2-1; clone size: .; V gene: TRBV9; CDR3 protein: CASSPRTSVNEQFF; CDR3 DNA: TGTGCCAGCAGCCCGAGGACTAGCGTCAATGAGCAGTTCTTC
D gene: TRBD1; J gene: TRBJ1-6; clone size: .; V gene: TRBV9; CDR3 protein: CASSVGDSYYNSPLHF; CDR3 DNA: TGTGCCAGCAGCGTAGGGGACAGTTACTATAATTCACCCCTCCACTTT
D gene: TRBD1; J gene: TRBJ1-2; clone size: .; V gene: TRBV28; CDR3 protein: CASSLFPGGNYGYTF; CDR3 DNA: TGTGCCAGCAGTTTATTTCCAGGGGGCAACTATGGCTACACCTTC
D gene: .; J gene: TRBJ2-6; clone size: .; V gene: TRBV12-5; CDR3 protein: CASGRSGGANVLTF; CDR3 DNA: TGTGCTAGTGGTCGCTCCGGGGGGGCCAACGTCCTGACTTTC
D gene: .; J gene: TRBJ1-1; clone size: .; V gene: TRBV27; CDR3 protein: CAIRPGQGSGTEAFF; CDR3 DNA: TGTGCCATCCGGCCGGGGCAGGGGAGTGGTACTGAAGCTTTCTTT
D gene: TRBD2; J gene: TRBJ2-7; clone size: .; V gene: TRBV10-3; CDR3 protein: CAIREGLASSYEQYF; CDR3 DNA: TGTGCCATCAGGGAGGGACTAGCGTCCTCCTACGAGCAGTACTTC
D gene: .; J gene: TRBJ2-5; clone size: .; V gene: TRBV5-4; CDR3 protein: CASSLYTGGETQYF; CDR3 DNA: TGTGCCAGCAGCTTGTATACCGGAGGAGAGACCCAGTACTTC
D gene: TRBD1; J gene: TRBJ2-3; clone size: .; V gene: TRBV2; CDR3 protein: CASSGQGADTQYF; CDR3 DNA: TGTGCCAGCAGTGGGCAGGGGGCTGATACGCAGTATTTT
D gene: .; J gene: TRBJ1-1; clone size: .; V gene: TRBV5-1; CDR3 protein: CASSLRTTGLNTEAFF; CDR3 DNA: TGCGCCAGCAGCTTACGAACAACAGGGTTGAACACTGAAGCTTTCTTT
D gene: TRBD1; J gene: TRBJ2-7; clone size: once; V gene: TRBV11-3; CDR3 protein: CASSSNPDRGDYEQYF; CDR3 DNA: TGTGCCAGCAGCTCCAACCCCGACAGGGGAGACTACGAGCAGTACTTC
D gene: .; J gene: TRBJ1-2; clone size: .; V gene: TRBV5-1; CDR3 protein: CASSLGRTVIYGYTF; CDR3 DNA: TGCGCCAGCAGCTTGGGTAGGACAGTAATCTATGGCTACACCTTC
D gene: TRBD2; J gene: TRBJ2-3; clone size: few; V gene: TRBV6-4; CDR3 protein: CASSDSSHSGSGTDTQYF; CDR3 DNA: TGTGCCAGCAGTGACTCGAGCCACAGCGGGAGTGGGACAGATACGCAGTATTTT
D gene: .; J gene: TRBJ2-3; clone size: .; V gene: TRBV4-1; CDR3 protein: CASSQDAPIGQTTTDTQYF; CDR3 DNA: TGCGCCAGCAGCCAAGATGCACCAATAGGACAGACTACCACAGATACGCAGTATTTT
D gene: TRBD1; J gene: TRBJ1-2; clone size: .; V gene: TRBV5-6; CDR3 protein: CASSPTGAVNYGYTF; CDR3 DNA: TGTGCCAGCAGCCCGACAGGGGCGGTTAACTATGGCTACACCTTC
D gene: TRBD1; J gene: TRBJ2-5; clone size: .; V gene: TRBV9; CDR3 protein: CASSGTGDQETQYF; CDR3 DNA: TGTGCCAGCAGCGGGACAGGGGACCAAGAGACCCAGTACTTC
D gene: .; J gene: TRBJ1-5; clone size: .; V gene: TRBV6-5; CDR3 protein: CASSPRGPLLEPQHF; CDR3 DNA: TGTGCCAGCAGTCCCCGCGGGCCCCTCTTAGAGCCCCAGCATTTT